This TCR beta chain was profiled in a study of early T cells in non-severe SARS-CoV-2 infection. Study information: Sequenced bulk RNA came from whole blood that was unsorted, and chains were unpaired. Broader study findings: Using VDJdb, the matching emphasized anti-spike CD8 responses while missing private and CD4 specificities.

Between the trimmed V and J ends, which lost 2 bases and 5 bases, there was a span of 10 bases. Germline CDR1 and CDR2: MDHEN and SYDVKM. This CDR3 spans 13 amino acids. This clonotype was seen many times. No antigen is known for it. Molecules of cDNA were individually given unique molecular identifiers that were attached to them. One entry per CDR3 protein results from TCRdb running MiXCR on the 5' RACE reads. The table has about 77,000 distinct CDR3 sequences, more than 9% seen once. Sequenced sample: whole blood. This TCR was sampled from an adult who was a healthcare worker with PCR-confirmed SARS-CoV-2 infection or an uninfected control (not recorded which). This chain joins TRBV28 and TRBJ2-7; D call uncertain. The CDR3 loop is CASSLAESHEQYF. DNA of the CDR3: TGTGCCAGCAGTTTAGCTGAGAGCCACGAGCAGTACTTC.